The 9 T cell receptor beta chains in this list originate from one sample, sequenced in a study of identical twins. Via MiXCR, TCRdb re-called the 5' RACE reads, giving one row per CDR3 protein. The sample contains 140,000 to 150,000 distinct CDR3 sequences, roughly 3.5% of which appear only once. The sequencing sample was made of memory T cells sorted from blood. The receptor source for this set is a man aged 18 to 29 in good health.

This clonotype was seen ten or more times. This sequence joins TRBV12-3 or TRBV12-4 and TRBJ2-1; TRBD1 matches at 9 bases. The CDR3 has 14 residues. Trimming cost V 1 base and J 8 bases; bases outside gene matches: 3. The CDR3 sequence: CASSLGTGADEQFF. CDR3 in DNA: TGTGCCAGCAGTTTAGGGACAGGGGCGGATGAGCAGTTCTTC.

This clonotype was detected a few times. CDR3 sequence: CASRQTSGTDTQYF. The CDR3 DNA follows: TGCGCCAGCAGGCAGACTAGCGGGACAGATACGCAGTATTTT. The chain recombines TRBV5-1 with TRBJ2-3, with 10 positions matching TRBD2. Germline V lookup: CDR1 SGHRS, CDR2 YFSETQ. V was pared by 5 bases and J by 3 bases, with 3 bases of the junction left unmatched. This CDR3 comprises 14 residues.

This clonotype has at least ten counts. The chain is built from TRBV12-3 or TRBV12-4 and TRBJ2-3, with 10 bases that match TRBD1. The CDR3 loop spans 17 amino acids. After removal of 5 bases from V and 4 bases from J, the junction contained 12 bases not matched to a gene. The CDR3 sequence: CASSLYATGGRADTQYF. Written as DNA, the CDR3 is TGTGCCAGCAGTCTTTACGCGACAGGGGGCAGGGCAGATACGCAGTATTTT.

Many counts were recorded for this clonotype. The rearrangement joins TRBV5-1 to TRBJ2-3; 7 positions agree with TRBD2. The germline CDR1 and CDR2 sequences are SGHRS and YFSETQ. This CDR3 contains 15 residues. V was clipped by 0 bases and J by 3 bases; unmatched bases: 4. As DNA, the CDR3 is TGCGCCAGCAGCTTGGAGACTAGCAGAACAGATACGCAGTATTTT. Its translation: CASSLETSRTDTQYF. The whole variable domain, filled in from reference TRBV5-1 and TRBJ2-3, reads KAGVTQTPRYLIKTRGQQVTLSCSPISGHRSVSWYQQTPGQGLQFLFEYFSETQRNKGNFPGRFSGRQFSNSRSEMNVSTLELGDSALYLCASSLETSRTDTQYFGPGTRLTVL.

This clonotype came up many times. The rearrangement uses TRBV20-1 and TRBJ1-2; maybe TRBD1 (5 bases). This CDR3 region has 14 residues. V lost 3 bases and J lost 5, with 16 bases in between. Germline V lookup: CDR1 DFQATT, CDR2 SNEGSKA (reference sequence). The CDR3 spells CSASRVRDAYGYTF. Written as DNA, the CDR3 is TGCAGTGCTAGTCGGGTCCGGGACGCGTATGGCTACACCTTC.

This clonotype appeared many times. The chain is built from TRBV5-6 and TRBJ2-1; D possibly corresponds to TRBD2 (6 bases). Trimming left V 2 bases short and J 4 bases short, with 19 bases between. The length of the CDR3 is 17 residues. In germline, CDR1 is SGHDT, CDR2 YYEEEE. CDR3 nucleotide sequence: TGTGCCAGCAGCTTAAAACCGACTAGGCTGAGATACAATGAGCAGTTCTTC. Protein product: CASSLKPTRLRYNEQFF.

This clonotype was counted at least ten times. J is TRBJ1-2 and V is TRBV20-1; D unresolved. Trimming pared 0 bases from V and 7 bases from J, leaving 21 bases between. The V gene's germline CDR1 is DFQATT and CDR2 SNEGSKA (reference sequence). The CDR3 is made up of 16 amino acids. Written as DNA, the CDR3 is TGCAGTGCTAGAGATGGACGGTTATCCGCTATCGGTGGCTACACCTTC. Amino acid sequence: CSARDGRLSAIGGYTF.

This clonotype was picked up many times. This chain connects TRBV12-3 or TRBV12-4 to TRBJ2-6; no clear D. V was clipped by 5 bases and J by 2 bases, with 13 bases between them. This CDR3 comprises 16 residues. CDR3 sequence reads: CASSPRLVPGANVLTF. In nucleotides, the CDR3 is TGTGCCAGCAGTCCACGGCTAGTACCTGGGGCCAACGTCCTGACTTTC.

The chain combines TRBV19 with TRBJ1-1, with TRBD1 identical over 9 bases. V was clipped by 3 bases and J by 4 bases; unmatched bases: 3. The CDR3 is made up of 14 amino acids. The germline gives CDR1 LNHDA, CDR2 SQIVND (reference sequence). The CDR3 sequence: CASSIGQGSTEAFF. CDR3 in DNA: TGTGCCAGTAGTATCGGACAGGGGAGCACTGAAGCTTTCTTT.